These T cell receptor beta chains were read from a single sample in a study of cytomegalovirus exposure and HLA in healthy donors. Profiling relied on immunoSEQ multiplex PCR, and the TCRdb table lists in-frame clones only, not all of them. Of approximately 150,000 clones in the sample, 70% were seen once. The material sequenced was PBMCs. The receptors shown here come from a man aged 18 to 30 in good health and CMV-seropositive. Each CDR3 is given with its conserved first and last residue. Fields, in order: CDR3 length, V gene, D gene, J gene, clone size, CDR3 DNA, CDR3 protein. D genes are given only for firm matches. Where a row states a size, it is once, few, many or the class of an expanded clone; other rows omit it.

>15|TRBV5-1|TRBD2|TRBJ2-1|few
TGCGCCAGCAGCTTCACTAGCGGGGCCTACAATGAGCAGTTCTTC
CASSFTSGAYNEQFF
>14|TRBV5-1|.|TRBJ2-3|.
TGCGCCACCCGGGCGGCAGGGCCTACGGATACGCAGTATTTT
CATRAAGPTDTQYF
>12|TRBV5-1|.|TRBJ2-5|.
TGCGCCAGCAGCCAACAAACGGAGACCCAGTACTTC
CASSQQTETQYF
>14|TRBV2|TRBD1|TRBJ1-4|.
TGTGCCAGCAATAGACAGGGGTCTAATGAAAAACTGTTTTTT
CASNRQGSNEKLFF
>15|TRBV7-9|.|TRBJ2-1|.
TGTGCCAGCAGCGCCGCGGGCGGGGGCCACAATGAGCAGTTCTTC
CASSAAGGGHNEQFF
>15|TRBV4-1|.|TRBJ1-1|.
TGCGCCAGCAGCCCCGAAGCGCAGGGAGGTACTGAAGCTTTCTTT
CASSPEAQGGTEAFF
>16|TRBV4-1|TRBD1|TRBJ2-1|.
TGCGCCAGCAGCCGTTCCCGGGACAGGGCCCTTAATGAGCAGTTCTTC
CASSRSRDRALNEQFF
>16|TRBV6-1|TRBD2|TRBJ2-3|.
TGTGCCAGCAGTGAAGCGCTAGCGGGGGGGGCAGATACGCAGTATTTT
CASSEALAGGADTQYF
>15|TRBV7-9|TRBD1|TRBJ1-4|.
TGTGCCAGCAGCCCAATCGAGGGGGCGCGCGAAAAACTGTTTTTT
CASSPIEGAREKLFF
>19|TRBV7-9|TRBD2|TRBJ2-1|.
TGTGCCAGCAGCTTGGGCAAGGGACTAGCGGGAGCACGCGGCAATGAGCAGTTCTTC
CASSLGKGLAGARGNEQFF
>14|TRBV30|.|TRBJ2-6|.
TGTGCCTTAAACACGGGATCTGGGGCCAACGTCCTGACTTTC
CALNTGSGANVLTF
>15|TRBV4-2|.|TRBJ1-2|few
TGTGCCAGCAGCCAAGGAACGAACTCCAACTATGGCTACACCTTC
CASSQGTNSNYGYTF
>15|TRBV27|TRBD1|TRBJ2-5|.
TGTGCCAGCAGCTCAATACAGGGGGCGGCGGAGACCCAGTACTTC
CASSSIQGAAETQYF
>15|TRBV6-6|TRBD1|TRBJ1-4|.
TGTGCCAGCAGTTACTTCGGACAGGGGGCTGAAAAACTGTTTTTT
CASSYFGQGAEKLFF
>20|TRBV4-2|.|TRBJ2-3|.
TGTGCCAGCAGCCACCCATCCCCCCCCCTCCGACAGGCGAGGAGCGATACGCAGTATTTT
CASSHPSPPLRQARSDTQYF
>15|TRBV7-6|.|TRBJ2-4|.
TGTGCCAGCAGCTCCGGACAGATAGCCAAAAACATTCAGTACTTC
CASSSGQIAKNIQYF
>12|TRBV14|.|TRBJ2-1|.
TGTGCCAGCAGTTTTAGCGTTGGTGAGCAGTTCTTC
CASSFSVGEQFF
>14|TRBV5-6|TRBD1|TRBJ1-4|.
TGTGCCAGCAGCCCCGGGACAGAGAATGAAAAACTGTTTTTT
CASSPGTENEKLFF
>14|TRBV7-7|TRBD2|TRBJ2-3|.
TGTGCTAGCAGCTCTAGCGGAGGCACAGATACGCAGTATTTT
CASSSSGGTDTQYF
>12|TRBV19|.|TRBJ1-2|few
TGTGCCATACCGACCGGGATGGGTGGCTACACCTTC
CAIPTGMGGYTF
>13|TRBV2|TRBD1|TRBJ1-2|few
TGTGCCAGCAGTGAGGGACAGGGCTATGGCTACACCTTC
CASSEGQGYGYTF
>15|TRBV19|TRBD1|TRBJ1-5|.
TGTGCCAGTAAAGGACAGGGGGCGGGGGTTCAGCCCCAGCATTTT
CASKGQGAGVQPQHF
>14|TRBV18|.|TRBJ1-1|.
TGTGCCAGCTCACCAGGAGGGGTGGACACTGAAGCTTTCTTT
CASSPGGVDTEAFF
>18|TRBV12-5|.|TRBJ2-3|.
TGTGCTAGTGGTTTGGTACTGGAGGACAGCCAATTCACAGATACGCAGTATTTT
CASGLVLEDSQFTDTQYF
>13|TRBV18|.|TRBJ1-2|.
TGTGCCAGCGCACTGGACACGGCCTATGGCTACACCTTC
CASALDTAYGYTF
>17|TRBV5-1|.|TRBJ1-4|few
TGCGCCAGCAGCTTAGGGAGCGGGCAGGGCGCAGGGGAAAAACTGTTTTTT
CASSLGSGQGAGEKLFF
>16|TRBV7-3|TRBD2|TRBJ2-1|once
TGTGCCAGCAGCTTAATGGGGGGGAACGTTAGGAATGAGCAGTTCTTC
CASSLMGGNVRNEQFF
>20|TRBV19|.|TRBJ1-4|.
TGTGCCAGTAGGCCGATAAACCCGACAGATTGGACAGCAACTAATGAAAAACTGTTTTTT
CASRPINPTDWTATNEKLFF
>16|TRBV7-9|TRBD2|TRBJ2-2|.
TGTGCCAGCAGCCCTTGGAGCGGGAGTAACACCGGGGAGCTGTTTTTT
CASSPWSGSNTGELFF
>13|TRBV14|.|TRBJ1-1|once
TGTGCCAGCAGCCAAGGTAGAAACACTGAAGCTTTCTTT
CASSQGRNTEAFF
>13|TRBV10-3|TRBD1|TRBJ1-1|few
TGTGCCACCCGGACAGGGGGCAACACTGAAGCTTTCTTT
CATRTGGNTEAFF
>14|TRBV7-9|.|TRBJ2-2|.
TGTGCCAGCACGTACGCAGGGGTCACCGGGGAGCTGTTTTTT
CASTYAGVTGELFF
>15|TRBV13|TRBD1|TRBJ1-2|once
TGTGCCAGCAGCTTAGGAGACAGGGGAGCCTATGGCTACACCTTC
CASSLGDRGAYGYTF
>12|TRBV30|.|TRBJ2-2|.
TGTGCCTGGAGCAGGGGGGCCGGGGAGCTGTTTTTT
CAWSRGAGELFF
>15|TRBV5-1|TRBD1|TRBJ2-2|.
TGCGCCAGCAGGCGAGGGACAGTAAACACCGGGGAGCTGTTTTTT
CASRRGTVNTGELFF
>14|TRBV5-1|TRBD1|TRBJ1-1|.
TGCGCCAGCAGTGGTGAGGGGGCTGACACTGAAGCTTTCTTT
CASSGEGADTEAFF
>16|TRBV5-1|TRBD1|TRBJ2-2|.
TGCGCCAGCAGCAAAAACGGACAGGTGAACACCGGGGAGCTGTTTTTT
CASSKNGQVNTGELFF
>14|TRBV7-8|.|TRBJ2-5|.
TGTGCCAGCAGCAAAAGTAGCGGTCAAGAGACCCAGTACTTC
CASSKSSGQETQYF
>15|TRBV11-3|.|TRBJ2-3|.
TGTGCCAGCAGCTTTGCACTAGTAACCACAGATACGCAGTATTTT
CASSFALVTTDTQYF
>13|TRBV19|.|TRBJ2-1|few
TGTGCCAGTAGTATTGAGTTTGGGCGTGAGCAGTTCTTC
CASSIEFGREQFF
>14|TRBV5-1|TRBD1|TRBJ1-4|few
TGCGCCAGCAGCCGGACAGGGGCTAATGAAAAACTGTTTTTT
CASSRTGANEKLFF
>17|TRBV4-2|.|TRBJ1-2|.
TGTGCCAGCAGCCAACAAATCACAGGACCCAGCCAGGATGGCTACACCTTC
CASSQQITGPSQDGYTF
>14|TRBV2|.|TRBJ1-2|few
TGTGCCAGCAGTAAAAGGGGATCCGACTATGGCTACACCTTC
CASSKRGSDYGYTF
>14|TRBV2|TRBD2|TRBJ2-2|.
TGTGCCAGCAGTGTTGGCGGGGGCACCGGGGAGCTGTTTTTT
CASSVGGGTGELFF
>15|TRBV25-1|TRBD1|TRBJ1-1|.
TGTGCCAGCAGTCCGTCCCGGGACAGGGGGACTGAAGCTTTCTTT
CASSPSRDRGTEAFF
>17|TRBV11-3|.|TRBJ1-2|.
TGTGCCAGCAGCCCGCGGTGGTGGGGCCAAGTTTCGTATGGCTACACCTTC
CASSPRWWGQVSYGYTF
>15|TRBV6-1|.|TRBJ1-5|.
TGTGCCAGCAGCGTGCTAGGGGCAGGCGATCAGCCCCAGCATTTT
CASSVLGAGDQPQHF
>13|TRBV14|.|TRBJ1-1|.
TGTGCCAGCAGCCAGGTCAGGAACACTGAAGCTTTCTTT
CASSQVRNTEAFF
>15|TRBV5-1|.|TRBJ1-4|.
TGCGCCAGCAGCCCAGGGGACGGCACAAATGAAAAACTGTTTTTT
CASSPGDGTNEKLFF
>12|TRBV13|.|TRBJ2-1|.
TGTGCCAGCAGCTTAGGACTGGGCGTCCAGTTCTTC
CASSLGLGVQFF
>14|TRBV9|TRBD1|TRBJ1-6|once
TGTGCCAGCAGCGAAGGGACAGGCCGACGTGCCCTCCACTTT
CASSEGTGRRALHF
>16|TRBV29-1|.|TRBJ2-6|.
TGCAGCGTTCTTCGGGGGTCCAGGTCTGGGGCCAACGTCCTGACTTTC
CSVLRGSRSGANVLTF
>17|TRBV13|TRBD2|TRBJ2-1|once
TGTGCCAGCAGCTTAACCCTCGGACTAGCGGGGTACAATGAGCAGTTCTTC
CASSLTLGLAGYNEQFF
>14|TRBV10-2|TRBD2|TRBJ2-1|.
TGCGCCAGCAGGCCCGGGACTACGCCCAATGAGCAGTTCTTC
CASRPGTTPNEQFF